This T cell receptor beta chain was captured by sequencing in a study of chemoradiotherapy in HPV16-positive cancers. Here immunoSEQ multiplex PCR was the method, and the copy in TCRdb shows in-frame clones only, minus some. The repertoire consists of approximately 12,000 clones, with approximately 73% occurring once and the leading ten covering roughly 2%. This material was collected from a patient who underwent chemoradiotherapy. The origin of this receptor is a human donor with HPV-associated anogenital cancer.

The CDR3 sequence is CATSRDQGAYEQYF. The CDR3 bases are TGTGCCACCAGCAGAGATCAGGGAGCCTACGAGCAGTACTTC. This chain connects TRBV15 to TRBJ2-7; D tentatively reads TRBD1 or TRBD2 (5 bases each). Germline CDR1 LNHNV, CDR2 YYDKDF (reference sequence). Trimming stripped 0 bases from V and 2 bases from J, with 8 bases between. The CDR3 runs to 14 residues. The entire variable domain, with the rest obtained from reference TRBV15 and TRBJ2-7, is as follows: DAMVIQNPRYQVTQFGKPVTLSCSQTLNHNVMYWYQQKSSQAPKLLFHYYDKDFNNEADTPDNFQSRRPNTSFCFLDIRSPGLGDTAMYLCATSRDQGAYEQYFGPGTRLTVT.